A single sample gave rise to the 14 T cell receptor beta chains below, sequenced in a study of blood T cell repertoires in COVID-19. Measured with immunoSEQ multiplex PCR; TCRdb has only the in-frame clones, and not every one. The sample holds some 120,000 clones, 84% seen once. Specimen: peripheral blood. Receptor source: a woman in her twenties or thirties who had recovered from COVID-19.

The J gene is TRBJ1-5, the V gene TRBV15; D perhaps matches TRBD1 (6 bases). Germline lookup yields CDR1 LNHNV and CDR2 YYDKDF (reference sequence). The CDR3 runs 19 residues. Trimming removed 2 bases at V and 0 bases at J, with 20 bases between. CDR3 bases: TGTGCCACCAGCAGAACGGACAGAATCTTCACCTCTAGCAATCAGCCCCAGCATTTT. It yields the protein CATSRTDRIFTSSNQPQHF.

This clone was counted a single time. The genes are TRBV6-1 and TRBJ2-1; TRBD1 aligns across 7 bases. Germline V gene sequence: CDR1 MNHNS, CDR2 SASEGT. Trimming at V came to 4 bases and at J to 5 bases, leaving 11 bases not matched to a gene. CDR3 size: 16 residues. The CDR3 region is CASSAPDRARNNEQFF. The CDR3 DNA sequence: TGTGCCAGCAGTGCCCCCGACAGGGCGCGGAACAATGAGCAGTTCTTC.

The J gene is TRBJ1-3, the V gene TRBV15, with D unclear. Germline values: CDR1 LNHNV, CDR2 YYDKDF (reference sequence). The CDR3 is made up of 15 amino acids. The ends were cut back, 5 bases at V and 2 bases at J, with 13 bases in the middle. CDR3 protein: CATSGRGGAGNTIYF. In nucleotides, the CDR3 is TGTGCCACCAGCGGTCGTGGAGGCGCTGGAAACACCATATATTTT. Variable domain in full (rest from reference TRBV15 and TRBJ1-3): DAMVIQNPRYQVTQFGKPVTLSCSQTLNHNVMYWYQQKSSQAPKLLFHYYDKDFNNEADTPDNFQSRRPNTSFCFLDIRSPGLGDTAMYLCATSGRGGAGNTIYFGEGSWLTVV.

This sequence joins TRBV6-5 and TRBJ2-7; weak D call: TRBD1 (5 bases). The V gene's germline CDR1 is MNHEY and CDR2 SVGAGI. CDR3 length: 15 residues. V was shortened by 5 bases and J by 3 bases, with 17 bases between the two germline ends. CDR3 sequence: CASSLGGQGGYEQYF. In DNA form, the CDR3 reads TGTGCCAGCAGTCTCGGTGGGCAGGGCGGCTACGAGCAGTACTTC.

This clone was observed a handful of times. The chain joins TRBV6-1 to TRBJ1-3; D not certain. V lost 1 base, J lost 0 bases, and 16 bases lay in between. There are 18 residues in the CDR3. Germline assignment: CDR1 MNHNS and CDR2 SASEGT. CDR3 in amino acids: CASSEGRVLGRSGNTIYF. The DNA of the CDR3 is TGTGCCAGCAGTGAAGGGAGGGTCTTAGGGCGCTCTGGAAACACCATATATTTT.

The count of this clone is one. This chain joins TRBV4-1 and TRBJ1-6, with D possibly being TRBD1 (6 bases). CDR3 length: 15 residues. Between the trimmed V and J ends, which lost 0 bases and 6 bases, there was a span of 9 bases. CDR1 and CDR2 (germline): MGHRA, YSYEKL. In DNA, the CDR3 is TGCGCCAGCAGCCAAGACAGGGGTAGTAATTCACCCCTCCACTTT. Translated: CASSQDRGSNSPLHF.

CDR3 region: CASSWRGGNTGELFF. In nucleotides, the CDR3 is TGTGCCAGCAGTTGGAGGGGGGGGAACACCGGGGAGCTGTTTTTT. The chain carries TRBV2 and TRBJ2-2, with D possibly being TRBD2 (7 bases). Germline values: CDR1 SNHLY, CDR2 FYNNEI. The CDR3 is 15 residues long. With 5 bases removed from V and 1 base from J, the gap between germline ends came to 11 bases.

The chain couples TRBV7-2 to TRBJ2-7, with D perhaps matching TRBD1 (6 bases). V was clipped by 1 base and J by 2 bases, with 21 bases between them. CDR3 size: 18 residues. CDR1 is SGHTA and CDR2 is FQGNSA in the germline V gene. DNA of the CDR3: TGTGCCAGCAGCTTAGAGGCCTCGGACAGAACATTCGCCTACGAGCAGTACTTC. Translation gives CASSLEASDRTFAYEQYF.

The chain is built from TRBV19 and TRBJ1-2; TRBD1 aligns across 7 bases. The CDR3 is made up of 15 amino acids. The V segment lost 3 bases and the J segment 1 base; nucleotides outside the gene matches: 5. Germline V gene sequence: CDR1 LNHDA, CDR2 SQIVND (reference sequence). CDR3 in DNA: TGTGCCAGTAGTATCGCGGACAGGCATAACTATGGCTACACCTTC. The encoded protein is CASSIADRHNYGYTF. The whole variable domain, remainder taken from reference TRBV19 and TRBJ1-2, is DGGITQSPKYLFRKEGQNVTLSCEQNLNHDAMYWYRQDPGQGLRLIYYSQIVNDFQKGDIAEGYSVSREKKESFPLTVTSAQKNPTAFYLCASSIADRHNYGYTFGSGTRLTVV.

This chain connects TRBV6-2 or TRBV6-3 to TRBJ1-4, with D tentatively TRBD1 (6 bases). Germline CDR1 and CDR2: MNHEY and SVGEGT. This CDR3 is built from 16 residues. The V and J ends lost 6 bases and 8 bases respectively, with 22 bases between them. CDR3 amino acids: CASSTPMELGAEKLFF. DNA of the CDR3: TGTGCCAGCAGCACCCCTATGGAACTGGGGGCGGAAAAACTGTTTTTT.

The chain links TRBV6-2 or TRBV6-3 to TRBJ2-3; 9 positions match TRBD2. CDR3 length: 20 residues. Per the germline V gene, CDR1 is MNHEY and CDR2 is SVGEGT. The junction had 19 bases not matched to a gene; V was cut back by 5 bases and J by 1 base. Written as DNA, the CDR3 is TGTGCCAGCAGTGGGCGGCGCTTTAGCGGGAGTTCTTACCGCACAGATACGCAGTATTTT. Protein: CASSGRRFSGSSYRTDTQYF.

The chain couples TRBV7-9 to TRBJ2-2, with a tentative D call TRBD1 (6 bases). Germline CDR1 is SEHNR and CDR2 is FQNEAQ (reference sequence). This CDR3 spans 13 amino acids. Deletions cut 8 bases from V and 4 bases from J, with 11 bases between. The CDR3 here is CASLRGTTGELFF. The CDR3 DNA follows: TGTGCCAGCCTGAGGGGGACCACCGGGGAGCTGTTTTTT.

The rearrangement links TRBV29-1 to TRBJ2-1; 7 positions match TRBD2. The germline V gene has CDR1 SQVTM and CDR2 ANQGSEA. Losses at the gene ends were 3 bases for V and 7 bases for J; bases not matched to a gene: 9. The CDR3 sequence is 14 residues long. The CDR3, as DNA: TGCAGCGTTGAGGGGAGGGGTTGGGAAAATGAGCAGTTCTTC. This translates into CSVEGRGWENEQFF.

J is TRBJ2-1 and V is TRBV12-5, with 9 bases lining up with TRBD1. The CDR3 has 14 amino acids. Trimming took 5 bases from V and 8 from J; bases not matched to a gene: 7. From germline, CDR1 is LGHNT and CDR2 FRNRAP. CDR3 sequence reads: CASGTDRGVDEQFF. The CDR3 DNA is TGTGCTAGTGGTACGGACAGGGGTGTCGATGAGCAGTTCTTC.